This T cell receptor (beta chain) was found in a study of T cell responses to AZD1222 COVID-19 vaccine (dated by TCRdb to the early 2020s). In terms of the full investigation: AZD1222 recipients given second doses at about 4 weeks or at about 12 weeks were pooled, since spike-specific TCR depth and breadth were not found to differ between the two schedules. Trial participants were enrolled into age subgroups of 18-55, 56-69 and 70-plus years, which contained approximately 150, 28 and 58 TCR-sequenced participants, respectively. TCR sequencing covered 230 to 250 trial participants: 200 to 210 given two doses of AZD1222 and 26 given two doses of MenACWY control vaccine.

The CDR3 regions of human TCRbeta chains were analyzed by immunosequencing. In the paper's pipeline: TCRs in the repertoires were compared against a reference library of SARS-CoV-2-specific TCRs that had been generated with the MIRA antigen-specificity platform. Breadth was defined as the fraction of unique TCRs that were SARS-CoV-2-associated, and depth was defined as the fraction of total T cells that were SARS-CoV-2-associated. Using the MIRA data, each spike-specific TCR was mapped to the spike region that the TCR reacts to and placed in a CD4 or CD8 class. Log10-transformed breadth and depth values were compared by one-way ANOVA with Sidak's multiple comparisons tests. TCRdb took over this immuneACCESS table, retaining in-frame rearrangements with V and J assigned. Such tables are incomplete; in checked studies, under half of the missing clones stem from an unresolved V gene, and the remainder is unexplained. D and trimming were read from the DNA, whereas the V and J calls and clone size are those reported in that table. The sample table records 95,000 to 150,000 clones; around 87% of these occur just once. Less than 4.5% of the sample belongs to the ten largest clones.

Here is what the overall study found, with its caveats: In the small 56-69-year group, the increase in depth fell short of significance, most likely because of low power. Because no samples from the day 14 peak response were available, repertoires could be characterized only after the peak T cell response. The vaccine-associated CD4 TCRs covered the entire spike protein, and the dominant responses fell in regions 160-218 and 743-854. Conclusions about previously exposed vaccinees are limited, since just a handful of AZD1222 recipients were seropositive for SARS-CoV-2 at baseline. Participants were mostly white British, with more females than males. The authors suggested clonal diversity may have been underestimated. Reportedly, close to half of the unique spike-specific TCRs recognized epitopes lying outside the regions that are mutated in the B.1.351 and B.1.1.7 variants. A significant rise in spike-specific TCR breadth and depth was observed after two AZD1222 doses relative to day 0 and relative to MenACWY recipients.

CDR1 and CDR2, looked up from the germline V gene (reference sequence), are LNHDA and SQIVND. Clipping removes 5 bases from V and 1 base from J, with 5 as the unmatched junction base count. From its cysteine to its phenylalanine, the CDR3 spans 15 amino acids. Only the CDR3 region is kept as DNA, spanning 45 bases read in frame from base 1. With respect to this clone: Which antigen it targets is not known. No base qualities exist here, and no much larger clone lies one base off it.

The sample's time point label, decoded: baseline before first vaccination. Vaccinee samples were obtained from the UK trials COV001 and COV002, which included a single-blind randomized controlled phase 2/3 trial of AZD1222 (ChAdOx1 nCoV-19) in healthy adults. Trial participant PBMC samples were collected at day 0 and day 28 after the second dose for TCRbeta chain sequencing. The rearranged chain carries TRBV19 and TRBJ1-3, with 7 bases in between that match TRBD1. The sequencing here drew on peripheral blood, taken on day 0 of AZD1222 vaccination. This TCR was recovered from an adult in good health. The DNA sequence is TGTGCCAGTAGTCCCCGGACAGGTTCTGGAAACACCATATATTTT. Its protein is CASSPRTGSGNTIYF. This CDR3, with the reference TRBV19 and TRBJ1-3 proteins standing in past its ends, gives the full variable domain DGGITQSPKYLFRKEGQNVTLSCEQNLNHDAMYWYRQDPGQGLRLIYYSQIVNDFQKGDIAEGYSVSREKKESFPLTVTSAQKNPTAFYLCASSPRTGSGNTIYFGEGSWLTVV.